The 29 T cell receptor beta chains listed next were all sequenced from one sample in a study of T cells in Graves' hyperthyroidism and ophthalmopathy. Amplified TCR beta CDR3 regions derived from RNA transcripts. The TCR CDR3 first-round RT-PCR relied on the HTBI primer set. MiXCR, applied by TCRdb to the multiplex PCR reads, yields one record per CDR3 protein. The table lists about 400,000 distinct CDR3 sequences, about a sixth of them singletons, with around 14% in the top ten. Sequencing used blood. These receptors were collected from a woman under 30 with Graves' hyperthyroidism.

The chain joins TRBV29-1 to TRBJ2-3; D possibly uses TRBD1 or TRBD2 (6 bases each). Germline lookup yields CDR1 SQVTM and CDR2 ANQGSEA. The CDR3 is 14 amino acids. V was trimmed by 8 bases and J by 1 base, leaving 16 bases between them. DNA for the CDR3: TGCAGCACCCGAGGGGGGCTCGGCACAGATACGCAGTATTTT. Translating it yields CSTRGGLGTDTQYF.

At least ten counts were recorded for this clonotype. The chain is built from TRBV2 and TRBJ2-2; D possibly corresponds to TRBD1 (5 bases). The germline V and J ends were trimmed by 5 bases and 4 bases, with 11 bases remaining between them. From germline, CDR1 is SNHLY and CDR2 FYNNEI. This CDR3 comprises 14 residues. The CDR3 reads CASSTGRATGELFF. Written as DNA, the CDR3 is TGTGCCAGCAGTACCGGCAGGGCCACCGGGGAGCTGTTTTTT.

In this sample, this clonotype turned up many times. V usage is TRBV2 and J usage is TRBJ2-7, with 9 bases matching TRBD2. After removal of 10 bases from V and 2 bases from J, the junction contained 6 bases not matched to a gene. Germline V lookup: CDR1 SNHLY, CDR2 FYNNEI. The CDR3 spans 13 residues. CDR3 region: CANTGGRAYEQYF. CDR3 in DNA: TGTGCCAACACGGGCGGGAGGGCCTACGAGCAGTACTTC.

This clonotype occurred many times. The rearrangement uses TRBV20-1 and TRBJ2-7; TRBD1 matches 12 bases. The CDR3 totals 14 residues. Germline assignment: CDR1 DFQATT and CDR2 SNEGSKA (reference sequence). V lost 6 bases, J lost 3 bases, and 6 bases stayed unmatched. The CDR3 sequence is CSARGTGGNYEQYF. The CDR3 nucleotides are TGCAGTGCACGGGGGACAGGGGGCAACTACGAGCAGTACTTC.

J is TRBJ2-7 and V is TRBV28; TRBD2 agrees at 15 bases. Germline CDR1 is MDHEN and CDR2 is SYDVKM. After removal of 3 bases from V and 4 bases from J, the junction contained 7 bases not matched to a gene. CDR3 size: 17 residues. In DNA form, the CDR3 reads TGTGCCAGCAGTTTGCCAGGACTAGCGGGAGGGCCGTACGAGCAGTACTTC. It encodes CASSLPGLAGGPYEQYF.

This CDR3 reads CASSQDHSGVTQPQHF. DNA of the CDR3: TGCGCCAGCAGCCAAGATCATTCCGGGGTAACCCAGCCCCAGCATTTT. The rearrangement links TRBV4-1 to TRBJ1-5; D call uncertain. Germline V gives CDR1 MGHRA, CDR2 YSYEKL. This CDR3 has 16 residues. V was cut by 0 bases and J by 7 bases, with 16 bases left in between.

This clonotype was seen a few times. The J gene is TRBJ1-6, the V gene TRBV6-1; TRBD1 matches at 7 bases. The V and J ends lost 6 bases and 5 bases, in that order; junction bases with no gene match: 4. The CDR3 has 14 amino acids. Per germline, CDR1 MNHNS and CDR2 SASEGT. CDR3 coding DNA: TGTGCCAGCAGCGGGGACAGTCATAATTCACCCCTCCACTTT. This encodes CASSGDSHNSPLHF.

In this sample, this clonotype turned up many times. The genes are TRBV6-2 or TRBV6-3 and TRBJ1-5; D is perhaps TRBD1 (5 bases). V lost 6 bases and J lost 2, with 14 bases in between. The CDR3 is 15 amino acids. From germline, CDR1 is MNHEY and CDR2 SVGEGT. The CDR3 loop is CASRSTVMGNQPQHF. The CDR3 nucleotides are TGTGCCAGCAGATCGACAGTTATGGGCAATCAGCCCCAGCATTTT.

This chain connects TRBV11-2 to TRBJ2-1; TRBD2 matches 14 bases. Germline CDR1 is SGHAT and CDR2 is FQNNGV. The CDR3 is made up of 13 amino acids. The trim removed 5 bases at V and 14 bases at J, leaving 5 bases unmatched. The CDR3 DNA is TGTGCCAGCAGCCCGACTAGCGGGGGGGGGGAGTTCTTC. Protein: CASSPTSGGGEFF. Supplemented by reference TRBV11-2 and TRBJ2-1, the full variable domain reads EAGVAQSPRYKIIEKRQSVAFWCNPISGHATLYWYQQILGQGPKLLIQFQNNGVVDDSQLPKDRFSAERLKGVDSTLKIQPAKLEDSAVYLCASSPTSGGGEFFGPGTRLTVL.

This clonotype appeared many times. J is TRBJ2-7 and V is TRBV28, with D perhaps given as TRBD1 or TRBD2 (5 bases each). Germline assignment: CDR1 MDHEN and CDR2 SYDVKM. The V end lost 5 bases, the J end lost 0 bases, and 14 bases lay between the germline ends. The CDR3 is 15 residues long. In DNA, the CDR3 is TGTGCCAGCAGTCTCGTAGGGACGGGCTCCTACGAGCAGTACTTC. Translating gives CASSLVGTGSYEQYF.

This clonotype occurred many times. The chain combines TRBV7-3 with TRBJ1-2; TRBD1 matches at 9 bases. V gave up 5 bases and J gave up 3 bases; unmatched junction bases: 4. This CDR3 comprises 14 residues. The germline gives CDR1 SGHTA, CDR2 FQGTGA. CDR3 sequence reads: CASSTGQGDYGYTF. The CDR3 region has the DNA TGTGCCAGCAGCACGGGACAGGGCGACTATGGCTACACCTTC.

This clonotype has a count of ten or more. This sequence joins TRBV16 and TRBJ1-2; 8 positions agree with TRBD1. The CDR3 covers 14 residues. In germline, CDR1 is KGHSY, CDR2 FQNENV. V shed 0 bases and J 6 bases; nucleotides not matched to a gene: 3. CDR3 residues: CASSQSVTGDGYTF. Written as DNA, the CDR3 is TGTGCCAGCAGCCAATCGGTGACAGGGGATGGCTACACCTTC.

The chain recombines TRBV20-1 with TRBJ2-1; D unresolved. Germline-derived CDR1 and CDR2 are DFQATT and SNEGSKA (reference sequence). The CDR3 is 15 residues long. Between the trimmed V and J ends, which lost 3 bases and 4 bases, there was a span of 16 bases. CDR3 DNA: TGCAGTGCTAGTCTAGGAGCGCCACAGTACAATGAGCAGTTCTTC. Its protein product is CSASLGAPQYNEQFF.

In this sample, this clonotype turned up many times. V is TRBV11-3 and J is TRBJ2-3; 7 nucleotides match TRBD1. Germline V gene sequence: CDR1 SGHNT, CDR2 YENEEA. With 5 bases clipped from V and 6 bases from J, the junction kept 5 bases outside the gene matches. The CDR3 covers 13 residues. This chain's CDR3 is CASSLGQKDTQYF. CDR3 nucleotide sequence: TGTGCCAGCAGCCTGGGACAGAAGGATACGCAGTATTTT.

This clonotype was counted ten times or more. V and J are TRBV20-1 and TRBJ2-7, with D hard to call. V shed 0 bases and J shed 7 bases, with 10 bases lying between them. Germline V gene sequence: CDR1 DFQATT, CDR2 SNEGSKA (reference sequence). The CDR3 spans 12 residues. Written as DNA, the CDR3 is TGCAGTGCTAGAGAAGGCAGCTCGGAGCAGTACTTC. Its protein is CSAREGSSEQYF.

This clonotype turned up a few times. The chain has TRBV7-3 and TRBJ1-2; TRBD1 is a possible D gene (6 bases). Trimming pared 2 bases from V and 7 bases from J, leaving 14 bases between. The CDR3 covers 14 residues. Germline CDR1 SGHTA, CDR2 FQGTGA. Here the CDR3 reads CASSLEQGQAGYTF. The CDR3 bases are TGTGCCAGCAGCTTAGAACAGGGTCAGGCTGGCTACACCTTC. The full variable domain, with the rest looked up from reference TRBV7-3 and TRBJ1-2, is GAGVSQTPSNKVTEKGKYVELRCDPISGHTALYWYRQSLGQGPEFLIYFQGTGAADDSGLPNDRFFAVRPEGSVSTLKIQRTERGDSAVYLCASSLEQGQAGYTFGSGTRLTVV.

This clonotype was observed a handful of times. The chain carries TRBV12-3 or TRBV12-4 and TRBJ2-5; 7 nucleotides match TRBD2. J was trimmed by 6 bases and V by 6 bases; bases with no gene match: 16. The CDR3 consists of 16 residues. The CDR3 nucleotides read TGTGCCAGCAGCTCCCTCCCAGCGGGGCGGAGCAAGACCCAGTACTTC. It is translated as CASSSLPAGRSKTQYF.

The chain links TRBV4-1 to TRBJ2-7; possible D gene TRBD2, 5 bases. Germline assignment: CDR1 MGHRA and CDR2 YSYEKL. Deletions cut 4 bases from V and 5 bases from J, with 12 bases between. CDR3 length: 13 residues. In nucleotides, the CDR3 is TGCGCCAGCAGCCGACTCCGTAGCGACGAGCAGTACTTC. Translated, it gives CASSRLRSDEQYF.

V and J are TRBV12-3 or TRBV12-4 and TRBJ2-5; no clear D. This CDR3 comprises 15 residues. V gave up 6 bases and J gave up 5 bases, with 19 bases separating them. CDR3 protein: CASRSLGPGPETQYF. CDR3 bases: TGTGCCAGCAGGAGCCTTGGACCTGGACCTGAGACCCAGTACTTC.

This clonotype has ten or more counts. The chain employs TRBV5-5 and TRBJ1-4, with a weak D call TRBD1 (5 bases). This CDR3 is 16 amino acids long. V lost 2 bases to trimming and J lost 7 bases, with 18 bases between them. Germline V gives CDR1 SGHKS, CDR2 YYEKEE (reference sequence). The chain's CDR3 is CASSFGTLEYGEKLFF. CDR3 DNA: TGTGCCAGCAGCTTCGGGACGCTGGAATACGGTGAAAAACTGTTTTTT.

This clonotype has just a few counts. V and J are TRBV6-1 and TRBJ2-4; D remains ambiguous. With 7 bases removed from V and 0 bases from J, the gap between germline ends came to 10 bases. Germline V lookup: CDR1 MNHNS, CDR2 SASEGT. This CDR3 contains 14 residues. The CDR3 loop is CASNSPQAKNIQYF. The CDR3 nucleotides read TGTGCCAGCAACAGCCCTCAAGCCAAAAACATTCAGTACTTC.

This clonotype showed up many times. This chain connects TRBV9 to TRBJ2-7; D is ambiguous. This CDR3 spans 14 amino acids. CDR1 is SGDLS and CDR2 is YYNGEE in the germline V gene. V lost 4 bases, J lost 5 bases, and 16 bases lay in between. Here the CDR3 reads CASSPHGPVNEQYF. Written as DNA, the CDR3 is TGTGCCAGCAGCCCCCACGGACCCGTCAACGAGCAGTACTTC.

This clonotype showed up just a few times. The rearrangement joins TRBV5-1 to TRBJ2-7; 7 positions match TRBD2. Losses at the gene ends were 0 bases for V and 6 bases for J; bases not matched to a gene: 3. Per germline, CDR1 SGHRS and CDR2 YFSETQ. The CDR3 runs to 13 residues. The CDR3 is CASSLEGGLEQYF. CDR3 nucleotide sequence: TGCGCCAGCAGCTTGGAGGGAGGGCTCGAGCAGTACTTC.

As to this clonotype: This may be a read error: a much more frequent sequence differs by one nucleotide. The chain is built from TRBV7-3 and TRBJ2-7; D not certain. This CDR3 region has 14 residues. Germline-derived CDR1 and CDR2 are SGHTA and FQGTGA. The CDR3 loop reads CASSLGRNSCEQYF. In nucleotides, the CDR3 is TGTGCCAGCAGCCTTGGACGGAACTCCTGCGAGCAGTACTTC.

This clonotype was counted at least ten times. The gene calls are TRBV3-1 and TRBJ1-3; 7 bases are shared with TRBD1. With 3 bases clipped from V and 0 bases from J, the junction kept 14 bases outside the gene matches. The CDR3 consists of 19 residues. The germline CDR1 and CDR2 sequences are LGHDT and YNNKEL (reference sequence). CDR3 amino acids: CASSHPRDSRLYSGNTIYF. CDR3 nucleotides: TGTGCCAGCAGCCATCCCCGGGACAGTCGACTCTACTCTGGAAACACCATATATTTT.

This clonotype was detected ten times or more. The chain has TRBV4-1 and TRBJ2-5; no clear D gene. Germline V CDR1 and CDR2: MGHRA, YSYEKL. V lost 0 bases and J 5 bases, leaving 13 bases between the germline ends. The CDR3 spans 15 residues. The CDR3 sequence: CASSQDVGSGETQYF. The CDR3 region has the DNA TGCGCCAGCAGCCAAGATGTTGGTTCTGGTGAGACCCAGTACTTC.

This clonotype occurred many times. The rearrangement joins TRBV7-9 to TRBJ1-1; 7 bases line up with TRBD1. This CDR3 is built from 14 residues. The germline CDR1 and CDR2 sequences are SEHNR and FQNEAQ (reference sequence). The ends lost 6 bases at V and 3 bases at J; junction bases unmatched: 7. CDR3 in amino acids: CASRETGADTEAFF. CDR3 bases: TGTGCCAGCAGAGAAACAGGGGCGGACACTGAAGCTTTCTTT.

Note on this clonotype: The germline gene is not matched at one end of the junction; a read error may be the cause. The chain has TRBV10-3 and TRBJ2-2, with D maybe TRBD1 (7 bases). The CDR3 loop spans 17 amino acids. CDR1 and CDR2 (germline): ENHRY, SYGVKD. CDR3 residues: CAINESSRGRNTGELVF. The CDR3 DNA reads as TGTGCCATCAATGAGTCGAGCAGGGGGAGGAACACCGGGGAGCTGGTTTTT.

This clonotype was picked up a small number of times. This chain links TRBV15 with TRBJ2-7; D gene uncertain. CDR3 length equals 13 residues. The V gene lost 2 bases and the J gene lost 7 bases, with 12 bases spanning the gap. Germline-derived CDR1 and CDR2 are LNHNV and YYDKDF (reference sequence). CDR3 region: CATSRPVLGEQYF. The CDR3 region has the DNA TGTGCCACCAGCAGACCGGTGCTAGGGGAGCAGTACTTC.